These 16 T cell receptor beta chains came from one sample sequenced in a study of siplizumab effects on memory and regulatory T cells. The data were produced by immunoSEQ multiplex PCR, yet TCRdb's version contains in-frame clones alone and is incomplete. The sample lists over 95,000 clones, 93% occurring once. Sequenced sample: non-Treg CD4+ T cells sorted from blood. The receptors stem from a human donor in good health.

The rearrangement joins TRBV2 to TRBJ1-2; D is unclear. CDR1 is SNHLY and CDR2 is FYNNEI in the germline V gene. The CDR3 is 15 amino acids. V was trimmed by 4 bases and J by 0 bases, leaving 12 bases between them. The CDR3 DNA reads TGTGCCAGCAGTGCGCGCGGGGAAGCTAACTATGGCTACACCTTC. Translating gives CASSARGEANYGYTF.

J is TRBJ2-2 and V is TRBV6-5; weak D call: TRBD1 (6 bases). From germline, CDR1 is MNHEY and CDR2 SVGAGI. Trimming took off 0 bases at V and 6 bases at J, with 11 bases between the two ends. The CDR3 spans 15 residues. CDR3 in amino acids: CASSYSNRVAGELFF. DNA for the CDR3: TGTGCCAGCAGTTACTCGAACAGGGTGGCCGGGGAGCTGTTTTTT.

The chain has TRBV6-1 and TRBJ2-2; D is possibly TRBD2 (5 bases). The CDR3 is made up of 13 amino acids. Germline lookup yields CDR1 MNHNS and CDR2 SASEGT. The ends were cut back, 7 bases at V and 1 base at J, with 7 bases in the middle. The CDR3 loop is CASKRENTGELFF. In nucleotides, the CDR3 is TGTGCCAGCAAGAGGGAGAACACCGGGGAGCTGTTTTTT.

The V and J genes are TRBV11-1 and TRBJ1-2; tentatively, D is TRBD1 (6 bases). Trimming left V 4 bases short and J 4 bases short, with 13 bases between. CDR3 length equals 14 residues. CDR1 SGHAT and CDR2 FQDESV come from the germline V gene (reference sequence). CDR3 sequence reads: CASSSQQGVYGYTF. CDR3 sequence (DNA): TGTGCCAGCAGCTCACAACAGGGTGTCTATGGCTACACCTTC.

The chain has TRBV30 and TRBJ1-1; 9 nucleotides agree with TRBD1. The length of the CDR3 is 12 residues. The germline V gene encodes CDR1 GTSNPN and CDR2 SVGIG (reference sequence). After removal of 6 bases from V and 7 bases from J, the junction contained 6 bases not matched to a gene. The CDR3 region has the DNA TGTGCCTGTCCCGGACAGGGGTTTGAAGCTTTCTTT. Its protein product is CACPGQGFEAFF.

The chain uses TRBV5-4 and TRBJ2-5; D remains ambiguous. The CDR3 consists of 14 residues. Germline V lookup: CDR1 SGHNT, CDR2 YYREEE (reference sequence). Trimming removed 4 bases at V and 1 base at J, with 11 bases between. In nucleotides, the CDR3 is TGTGCCAGCAGCGGGTTCGGGTTCCAAGAGACCCAGTACTTC. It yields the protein CASSGFGFQETQYF.

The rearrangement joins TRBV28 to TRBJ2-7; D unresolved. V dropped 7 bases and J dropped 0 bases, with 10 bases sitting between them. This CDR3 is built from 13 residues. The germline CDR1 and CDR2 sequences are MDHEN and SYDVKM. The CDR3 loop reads CASNAVHSYEQYF. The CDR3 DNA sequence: TGTGCCAGCAACGCGGTCCACTCCTACGAGCAGTACTTC.

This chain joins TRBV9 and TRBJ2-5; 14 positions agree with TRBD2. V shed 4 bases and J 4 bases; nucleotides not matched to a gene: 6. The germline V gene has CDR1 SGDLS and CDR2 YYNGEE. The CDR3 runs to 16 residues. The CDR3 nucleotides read TGTGCCAGCAGCACCTGGACTAGCGGGGGGCGAGAGACCCAGTACTTC. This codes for CASSTWTSGGRETQYF. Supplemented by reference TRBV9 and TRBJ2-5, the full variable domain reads DSGVTQTPKHLITATGQRVTLRCSPRSGDLSVYWYQQSLDQGLQFLIQYYNGEERAKGNILERFSAQQFPDLHSELNLSSLELGDSALYFCASSTWTSGGRETQYFGPGTRLLVL.

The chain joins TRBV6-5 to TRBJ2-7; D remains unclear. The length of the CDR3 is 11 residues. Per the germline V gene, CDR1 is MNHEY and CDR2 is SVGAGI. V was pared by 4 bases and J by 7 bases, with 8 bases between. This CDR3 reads CASSSPQEQYF. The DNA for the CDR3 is TGTGCCAGCAGTTCCCCCCAGGAGCAGTACTTC.

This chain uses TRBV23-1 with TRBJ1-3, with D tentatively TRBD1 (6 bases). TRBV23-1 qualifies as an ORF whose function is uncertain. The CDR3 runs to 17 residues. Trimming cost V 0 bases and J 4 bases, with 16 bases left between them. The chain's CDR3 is CASSQSIGSGTGNTIYF. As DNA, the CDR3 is TGCGCCAGCAGTCAATCTATCGGGTCAGGGACAGGAAACACCATATATTTT.

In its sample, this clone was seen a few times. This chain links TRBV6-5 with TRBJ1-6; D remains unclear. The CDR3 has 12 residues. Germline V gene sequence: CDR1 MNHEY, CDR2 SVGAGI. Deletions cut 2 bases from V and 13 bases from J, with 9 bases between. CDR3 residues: CASSYTKSPLHF. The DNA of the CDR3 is TGTGCCAGCAGTTACACTAAGAGTCCCCTCCACTTT.

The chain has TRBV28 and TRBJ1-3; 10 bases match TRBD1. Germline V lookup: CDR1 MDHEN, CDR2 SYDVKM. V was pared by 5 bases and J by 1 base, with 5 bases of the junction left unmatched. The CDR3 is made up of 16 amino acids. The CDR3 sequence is CASSTGQGISGNTIYF. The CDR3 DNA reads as TGTGCCAGCAGTACGGGACAGGGGATTTCTGGAAACACCATATATTTT.

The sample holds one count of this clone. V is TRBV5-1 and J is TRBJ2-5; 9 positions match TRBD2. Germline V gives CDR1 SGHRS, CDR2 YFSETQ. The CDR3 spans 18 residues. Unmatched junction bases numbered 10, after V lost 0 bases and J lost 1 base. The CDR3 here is CASSLGSGGQGRQETQYF. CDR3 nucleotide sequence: TGCGCCAGCAGCTTGGGTAGCGGGGGACAAGGGCGCCAAGAGACCCAGTACTTC.

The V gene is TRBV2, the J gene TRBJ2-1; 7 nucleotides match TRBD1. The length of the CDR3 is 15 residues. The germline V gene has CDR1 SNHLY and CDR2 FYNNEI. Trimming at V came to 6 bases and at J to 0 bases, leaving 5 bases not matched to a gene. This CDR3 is CASSRDSHSYNEQFF. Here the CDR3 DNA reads TGTGCCAGCAGCCGGGACAGCCACTCCTACAATGAGCAGTTCTTC.

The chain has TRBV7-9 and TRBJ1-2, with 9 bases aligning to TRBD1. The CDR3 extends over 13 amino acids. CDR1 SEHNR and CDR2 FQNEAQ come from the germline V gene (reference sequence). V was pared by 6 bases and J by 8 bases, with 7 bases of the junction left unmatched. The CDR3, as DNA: TGTGCCAGCAGTTCCGACAGGGGGTACGGCTACACCTTC. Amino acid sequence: CASSSDRGYGYTF.

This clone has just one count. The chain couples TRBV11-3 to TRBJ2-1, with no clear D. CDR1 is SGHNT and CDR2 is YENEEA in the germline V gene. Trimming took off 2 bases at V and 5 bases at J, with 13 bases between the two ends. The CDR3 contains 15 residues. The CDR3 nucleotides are TGTGCCAGCAGCTTACACTTGAACAGCCACAATGAGCAGTTCTTC. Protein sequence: CASSLHLNSHNEQFF. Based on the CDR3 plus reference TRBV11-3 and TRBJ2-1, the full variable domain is EAGVVQSPRYKIIEKKQPVAFWCNPISGHNTLYWYLQNLGQGPELLIRYENEEAVDDSQLPKDRFSAERLKGVDSTLKIQPAELGDSAVYLCASSLHLNSHNEQFFGPGTRLTVL.